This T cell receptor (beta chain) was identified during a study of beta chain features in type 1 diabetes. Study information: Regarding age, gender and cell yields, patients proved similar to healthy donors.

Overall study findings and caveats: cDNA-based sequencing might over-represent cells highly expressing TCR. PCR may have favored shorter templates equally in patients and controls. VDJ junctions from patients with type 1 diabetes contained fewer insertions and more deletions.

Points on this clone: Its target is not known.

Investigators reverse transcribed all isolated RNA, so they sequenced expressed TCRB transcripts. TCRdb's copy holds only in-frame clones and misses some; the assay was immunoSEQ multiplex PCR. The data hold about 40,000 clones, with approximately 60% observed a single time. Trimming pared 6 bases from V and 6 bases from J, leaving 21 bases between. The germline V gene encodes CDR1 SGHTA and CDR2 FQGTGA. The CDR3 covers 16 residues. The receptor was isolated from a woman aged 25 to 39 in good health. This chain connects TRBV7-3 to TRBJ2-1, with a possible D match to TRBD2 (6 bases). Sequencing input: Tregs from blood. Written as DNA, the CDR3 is TGTGCCAGCAGTCGAACCGGGACTCCACCTGGCAATGAGCAGTTCTTC. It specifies CASSRTGTPPGNEQFF.